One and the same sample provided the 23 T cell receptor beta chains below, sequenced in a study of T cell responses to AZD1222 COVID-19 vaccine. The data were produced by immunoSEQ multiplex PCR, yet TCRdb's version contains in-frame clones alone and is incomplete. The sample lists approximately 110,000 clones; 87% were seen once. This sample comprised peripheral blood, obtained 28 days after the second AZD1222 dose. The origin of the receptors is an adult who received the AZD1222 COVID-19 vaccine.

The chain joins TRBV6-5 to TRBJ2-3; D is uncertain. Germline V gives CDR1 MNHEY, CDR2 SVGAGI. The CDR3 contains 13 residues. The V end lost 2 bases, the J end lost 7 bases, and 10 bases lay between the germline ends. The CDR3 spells CASSYGTANTQYF. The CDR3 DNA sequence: TGTGCCAGCAGTTACGGTACAGCCAATACGCAGTATTTT.

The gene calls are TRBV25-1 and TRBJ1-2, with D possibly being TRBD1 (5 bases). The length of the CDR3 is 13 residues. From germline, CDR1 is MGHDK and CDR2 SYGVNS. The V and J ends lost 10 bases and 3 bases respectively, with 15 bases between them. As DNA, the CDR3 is TGTGCCATCAACCGCAGGGTCGACTATGGCTACACCTTC. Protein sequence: CAINRRVDYGYTF.

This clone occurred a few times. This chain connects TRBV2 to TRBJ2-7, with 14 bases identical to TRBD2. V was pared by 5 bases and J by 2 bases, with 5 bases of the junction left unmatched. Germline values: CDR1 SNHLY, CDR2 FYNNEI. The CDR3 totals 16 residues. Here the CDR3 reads CASSPGTSGGTYEQYF. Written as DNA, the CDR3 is TGTGCCAGCAGTCCCGGGACTAGCGGGGGAACCTACGAGCAGTACTTC.

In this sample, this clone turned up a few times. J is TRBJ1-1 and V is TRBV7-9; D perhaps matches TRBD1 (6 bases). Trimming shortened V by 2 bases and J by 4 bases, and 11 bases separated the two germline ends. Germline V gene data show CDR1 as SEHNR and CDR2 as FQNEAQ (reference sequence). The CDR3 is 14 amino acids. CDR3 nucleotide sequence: TGTGCCAGCAGCTTACTACAGGGAGGCACTGAAGCTTTCTTT. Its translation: CASSLLQGGTEAFF. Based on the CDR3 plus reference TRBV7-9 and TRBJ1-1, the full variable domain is DTGVSQNPRHKITKRGQNVTFRCDPISEHNRLYWYRQTLGQGPEFLTYFQNEAQLEKSRLLSDRFSAERPKGSFSTLEIQRTEQGDSAMYLCASSLLQGGTEAFFGQGTRLTVV.

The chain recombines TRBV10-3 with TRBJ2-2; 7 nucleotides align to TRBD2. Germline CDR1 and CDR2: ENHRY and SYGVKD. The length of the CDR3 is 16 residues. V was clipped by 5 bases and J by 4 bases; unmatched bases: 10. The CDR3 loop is CAISSGGRPPTGELFF. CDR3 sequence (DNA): TGTGCCATCAGTTCTGGCGGGAGACCCCCCACCGGGGAGCTGTTTTTT.

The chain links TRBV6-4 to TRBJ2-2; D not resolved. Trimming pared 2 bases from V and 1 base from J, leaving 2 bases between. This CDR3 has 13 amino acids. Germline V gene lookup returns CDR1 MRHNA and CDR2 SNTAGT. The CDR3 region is CASSDGNTGELFF. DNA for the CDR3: TGTGCCAGCAGTGACGGGAACACCGGGGAGCTGTTTTTT.

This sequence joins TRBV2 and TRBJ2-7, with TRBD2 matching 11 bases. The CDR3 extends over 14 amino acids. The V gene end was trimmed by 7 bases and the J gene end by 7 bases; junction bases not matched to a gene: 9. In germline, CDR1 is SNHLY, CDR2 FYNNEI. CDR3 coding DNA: TGTGCCAGCAACCTACTAGCGGGAGCGGGTGAGCAGTACTTC. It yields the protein CASNLLAGAGEQYF.

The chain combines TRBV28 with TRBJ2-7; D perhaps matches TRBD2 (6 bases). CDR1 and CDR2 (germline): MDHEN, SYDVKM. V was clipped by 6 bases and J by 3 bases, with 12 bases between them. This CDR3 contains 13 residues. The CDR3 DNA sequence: TGTGCCAGCAGACCTAGCGCCTTCTACGAGCAGTACTTC. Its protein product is CASRPSAFYEQYF.

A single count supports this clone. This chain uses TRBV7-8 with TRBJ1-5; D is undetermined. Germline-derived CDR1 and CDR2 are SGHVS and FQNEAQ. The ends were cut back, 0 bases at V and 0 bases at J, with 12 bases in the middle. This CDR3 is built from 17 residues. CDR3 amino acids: CASSLAVQRYSNQPQHF. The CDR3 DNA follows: TGTGCCAGCAGCTTAGCGGTCCAGAGATATAGCAATCAGCCCCAGCATTTT. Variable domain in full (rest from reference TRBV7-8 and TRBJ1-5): GAGVSQSPRYKVAKRGQDVALRCDPISGHVSLFWYQQALGQGPEFLTYFQNEAQLDKSGLPSDRFFAERPEGSVSTLKIQRTQQEDSAVYLCASSLAVQRYSNQPQHFGDGTRLSIL.

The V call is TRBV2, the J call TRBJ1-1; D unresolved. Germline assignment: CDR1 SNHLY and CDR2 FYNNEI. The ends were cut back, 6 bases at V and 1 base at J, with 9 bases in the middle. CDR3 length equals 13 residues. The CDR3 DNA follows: TGTGCCAGCAGCCCGACGGAGAACACTGAAGCTTTCTTT. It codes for CASSPTENTEAFF.

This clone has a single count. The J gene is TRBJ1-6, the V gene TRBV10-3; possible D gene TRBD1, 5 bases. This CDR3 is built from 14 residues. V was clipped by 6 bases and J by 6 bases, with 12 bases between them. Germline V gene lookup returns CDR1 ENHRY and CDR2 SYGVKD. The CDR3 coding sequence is TGTGCCATCAGCCCCGGGACTCCTAATTCACCCCTCCACTTT. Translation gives CAISPGTPNSPLHF.

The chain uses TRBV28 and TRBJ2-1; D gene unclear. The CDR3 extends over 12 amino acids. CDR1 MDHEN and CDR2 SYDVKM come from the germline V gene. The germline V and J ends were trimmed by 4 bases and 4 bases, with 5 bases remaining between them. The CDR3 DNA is TGTGCCAGCAGTTCTCGTTACAATGAGCAGTTCTTC. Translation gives CASSSRYNEQFF.

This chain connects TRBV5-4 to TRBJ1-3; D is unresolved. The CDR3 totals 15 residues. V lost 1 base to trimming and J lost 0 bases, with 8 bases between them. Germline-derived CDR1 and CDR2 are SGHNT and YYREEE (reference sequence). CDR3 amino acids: CASSLHQASGNTIYF. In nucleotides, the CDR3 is TGTGCCAGCAGCTTGCACCAAGCCTCTGGAAACACCATATATTTT.

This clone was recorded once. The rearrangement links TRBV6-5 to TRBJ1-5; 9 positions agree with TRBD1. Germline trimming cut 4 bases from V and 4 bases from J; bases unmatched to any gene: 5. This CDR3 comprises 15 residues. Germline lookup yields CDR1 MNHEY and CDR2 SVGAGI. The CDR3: CASSFNRGLNQPQHF. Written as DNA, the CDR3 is TGTGCCAGCAGTTTCAACAGGGGGCTGAATCAGCCCCAGCATTTT.

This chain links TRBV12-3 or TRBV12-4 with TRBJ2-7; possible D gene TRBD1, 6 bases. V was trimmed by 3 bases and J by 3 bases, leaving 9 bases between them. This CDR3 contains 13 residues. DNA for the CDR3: TGTGCCAGCAGTTTTGGACAGTACTACGAGCAGTACTTC. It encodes CASSFGQYYEQYF.

In nucleotides, the CDR3 is TGTGCCAGCAGCCACGGGGCCCCTCGCACAGATACGCAGTATTTT. Translated, it gives CASSHGAPRTDTQYF. V and J are TRBV3-1 (or the pseudogene TRBV3-2) and TRBJ2-3; perhaps D is TRBD1 or TRBD2 (5 bases each). The V end was cut by 3 bases, the J end by 1 base, with 11 bases between. Germline CDR1 and CDR2: LGHDT and YNNKEL (reference sequence). CDR3 size: 15 residues.

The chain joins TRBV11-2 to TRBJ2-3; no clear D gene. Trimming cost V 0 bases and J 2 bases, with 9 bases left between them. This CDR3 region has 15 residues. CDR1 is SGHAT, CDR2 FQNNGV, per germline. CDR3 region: CASSLDYSYTDTQYF. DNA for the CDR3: TGTGCCAGCAGCTTAGACTACTCTTACACAGATACGCAGTATTTT.

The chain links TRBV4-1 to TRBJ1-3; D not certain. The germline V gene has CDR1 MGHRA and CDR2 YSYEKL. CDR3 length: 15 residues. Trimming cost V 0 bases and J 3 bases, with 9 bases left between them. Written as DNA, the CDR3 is TGCGCCAGCAGCCAAGATCCGAGTAGTGGAAACACCATATATTTT. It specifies CASSQDPSSGNTIYF.

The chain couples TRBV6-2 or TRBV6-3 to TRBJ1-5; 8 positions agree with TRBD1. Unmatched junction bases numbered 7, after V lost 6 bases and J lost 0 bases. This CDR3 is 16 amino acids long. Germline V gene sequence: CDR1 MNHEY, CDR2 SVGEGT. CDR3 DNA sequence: TGTGCCAGCAGCCCGGACAGGGCCCTTAGCAATCAGCCCCAGCATTTT. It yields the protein CASSPDRALSNQPQHF.

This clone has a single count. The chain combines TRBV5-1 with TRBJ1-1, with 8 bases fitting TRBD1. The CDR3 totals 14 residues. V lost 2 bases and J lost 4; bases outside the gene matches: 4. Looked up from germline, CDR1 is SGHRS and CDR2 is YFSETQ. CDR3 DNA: TGCGCCAGCAGCTTTGGACAGGGATTCACTGAAGCTTTCTTT. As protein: CASSFGQGFTEAFF.

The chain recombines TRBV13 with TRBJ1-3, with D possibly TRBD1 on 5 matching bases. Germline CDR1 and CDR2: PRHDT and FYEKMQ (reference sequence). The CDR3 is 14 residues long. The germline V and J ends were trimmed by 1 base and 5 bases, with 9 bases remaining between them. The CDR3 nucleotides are TGTGCCAGCAGCTTAGCCAGGGTTAGAAACACCATATATTTT. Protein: CASSLARVRNTIYF. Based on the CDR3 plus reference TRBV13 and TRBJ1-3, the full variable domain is AAGVIQSPRHLIKEKRETATLKCYPIPRHDTVYWYQQGPGQDPQFLISFYEKMQSDKGSIPDRFSAQQFSDYHSELNMSSLELGDSALYFCASSLARVRNTIYFGEGSWLTVV.

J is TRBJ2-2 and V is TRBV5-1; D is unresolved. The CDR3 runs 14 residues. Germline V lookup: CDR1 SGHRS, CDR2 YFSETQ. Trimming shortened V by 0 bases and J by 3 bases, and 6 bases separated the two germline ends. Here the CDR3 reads CASSLAEDTGELFF. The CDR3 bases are TGCGCCAGCAGCTTGGCCGAGGACACCGGGGAGCTGTTTTTT. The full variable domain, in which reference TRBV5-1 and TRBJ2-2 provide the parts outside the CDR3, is KAGVTQTPRYLIKTRGQQVTLSCSPISGHRSVSWYQQTPGQGLQFLFEYFSETQRNKGNFPGRFSGRQFSNSRSEMNVSTLELGDSALYLCASSLAEDTGELFFGEGSRLTVL.

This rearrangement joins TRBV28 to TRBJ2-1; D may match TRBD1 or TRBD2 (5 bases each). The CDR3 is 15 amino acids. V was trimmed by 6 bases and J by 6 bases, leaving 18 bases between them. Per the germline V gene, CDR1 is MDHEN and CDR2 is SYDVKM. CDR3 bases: TGTGCCAGCAGGGGGAGCGGACAATGGGGCAATGAGCAGTTCTTC. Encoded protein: CASRGSGQWGNEQFF.